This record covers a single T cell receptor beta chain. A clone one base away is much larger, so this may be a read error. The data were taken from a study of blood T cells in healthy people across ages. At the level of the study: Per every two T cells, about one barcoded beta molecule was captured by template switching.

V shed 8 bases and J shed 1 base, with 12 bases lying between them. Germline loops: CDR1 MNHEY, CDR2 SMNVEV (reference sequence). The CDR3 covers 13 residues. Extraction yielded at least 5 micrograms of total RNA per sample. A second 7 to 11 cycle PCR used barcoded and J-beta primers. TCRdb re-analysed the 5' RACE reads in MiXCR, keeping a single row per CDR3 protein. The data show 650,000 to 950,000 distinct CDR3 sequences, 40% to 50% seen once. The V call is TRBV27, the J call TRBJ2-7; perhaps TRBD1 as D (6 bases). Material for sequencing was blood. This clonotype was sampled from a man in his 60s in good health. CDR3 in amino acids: CASGAGTSYEQYF. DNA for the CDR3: TGTGCCAGCGGAGCAGGGACATCCTACGAGCAGTACTTC.